This entry describes one TCR beta chain. TCRdb's table, derived via immunoSEQ multiplex PCR, lists solely in-frame clones and lacks some. Among around 150,000 clones, roughly 85% were seen once, and the ten largest hold approximately 8%. This entry comes from a study of blood T cell repertoires in COVID-19. The CDR3 consists of 16 residues. Germline values: CDR1 KGHDR, CDR2 SFDVKD. V shed 3 bases, J shed 1 base, and the junction held 4 bases outside the gene matches. The sequence came from a man in his sixties with acute or convalescent COVID-19. The sample consisted of peripheral blood. V gene TRBV24-1 combines with J gene TRBJ2-3; 9 positions match TRBD1. The CDR3, as DNA: TGTGCCACCAGTGATAGGGACAGGGCTCGCACAGATACGCAGTATTTT. This sequence encodes CATSDRDRARTDTQYF.